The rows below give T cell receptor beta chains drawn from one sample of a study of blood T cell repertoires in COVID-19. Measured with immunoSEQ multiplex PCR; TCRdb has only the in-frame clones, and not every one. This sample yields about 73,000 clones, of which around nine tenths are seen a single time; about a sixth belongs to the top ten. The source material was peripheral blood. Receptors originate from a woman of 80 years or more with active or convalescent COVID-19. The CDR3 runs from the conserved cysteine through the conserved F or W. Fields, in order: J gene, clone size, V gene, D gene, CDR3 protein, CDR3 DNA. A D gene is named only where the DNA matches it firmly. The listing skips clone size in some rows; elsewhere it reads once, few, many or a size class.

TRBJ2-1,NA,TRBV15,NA,CATSRAWGSGFNEQFF,TGTGCCACCAGCAGAGCTTGGGGTTCGGGGTTCAATGAGCAGTTCTTC
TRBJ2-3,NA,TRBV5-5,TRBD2,CASSPVSGGGFTDTQYF,TGTGCCAGCAGCCCCGTTAGCGGGGGGGGATTCACAGATACGCAGTATTTT
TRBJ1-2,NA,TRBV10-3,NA,CAISEDRIYGYTF,TGTGCCATCAGTGAGGACAGGATTTATGGCTACACCTTC
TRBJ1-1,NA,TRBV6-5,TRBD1,CASRFDTGEGTEAFF,TGTGCCAGCAGATTCGATACAGGGGAAGGGACTGAAGCTTTCTTT
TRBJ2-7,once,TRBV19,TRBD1,CASSTPGTGHEQYF,TGTGCCAGTAGTACCCCCGGGACAGGGCACGAGCAGTACTTC
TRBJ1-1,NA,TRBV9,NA,CASSAGGLNTEAFF,TGTGCCAGCAGCGCGGGGGGATTGAACACTGAAGCTTTCTTT
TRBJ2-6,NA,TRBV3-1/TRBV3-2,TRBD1,CASSRGTGGTGANVLTF,TGTGCCAGCAGCCGCGGGACAGGGGGGACTGGGGCCAACGTCCTGACTTTC
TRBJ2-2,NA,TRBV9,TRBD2,CASSLGRVAGGPGTGELFF,TGTGCCAGCAGCCTCGGGCGGGTAGCGGGGGGCCCGGGAACCGGGGAGCTGTTTTTT
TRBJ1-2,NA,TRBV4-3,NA,CASSQDVGGNYGYTF,TGCGCCAGCAGCCAAGATGTGGGGGGGAACTATGGCTACACCTTC
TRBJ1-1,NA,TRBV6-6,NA,CASSYFGRRGPEAFF,TGTGCCAGCAGTTACTTCGGGCGGAGGGGACCTGAAGCTTTCTTT
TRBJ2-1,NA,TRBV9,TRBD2,CASSETSGDYNEQFF,TGTGCCAGCAGTGAGACTAGCGGGGACTACAATGAGCAGTTCTTC
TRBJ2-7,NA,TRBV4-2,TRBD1,CASSHYRDSPYEQYF,TGTGCCAGCAGCCATTACCGGGACAGTCCCTACGAGCAGTACTTC
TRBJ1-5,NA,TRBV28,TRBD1,CASRGQGFSNQPQHF,TGTGCCAGCAGAGGACAGGGGTTTAGCAATCAGCCCCAGCATTTT
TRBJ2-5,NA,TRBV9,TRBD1,CASSVRGGTSETQYF,TGTGCCAGCAGCGTCCGAGGGGGCACGTCAGAGACCCAGTACTTC
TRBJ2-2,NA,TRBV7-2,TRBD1,CASSTGGGGWGTGELFF,TGTGCCAGCAGCACAGGGGGTGGCGGCTGGGGCACCGGGGAGCTGTTTTTT
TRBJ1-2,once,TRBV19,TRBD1,CASSIDLTGGRNGYTF,TGTGCCAGTAGTATAGATCTGACAGGGGGCCGGAATGGCTACACCTTC